This TCR beta chain was sequenced in a study of post-analysis software for immune sequencing data. About this clonotype itself: Its antigen is still unknown.

Notes on the study in general: A few TRBV segments appeared more often in patients than in controls, and TRBV5-6, TRBV5-1 and TRBV20-1 were among these.

TCR beta cDNA libraries had unique molecular identifiers. TCRdb independently ran MiXCR on the PCR reads; one entry per CDR3 protein. The table includes hundreds of thousands of distinct CDR3 sequences, just over 35% detected once. The CDR3 has 14 residues. Germline values: CDR1 MNHEY, CDR2 SVGAGI. V was pared by 6 bases and J by 9 bases, with 10 bases of the junction left unmatched. Sample: blood. The gene calls are TRBV6-5 and TRBJ1-5; 8 bases align to TRBD1. The receptor was derived from a girl aged 10-17 years with multiple sclerosis. The CDR3 DNA follows: TGTGCCAGCAGCCGACGGGACAGGTCTGGGCCCCAGCATTTT. Translation: CASSRRDRSGPQHF.